This T cell receptor beta chain was sequenced for a study of vaccination and CD4 T cells after COVID-19. Looking at the study overall: Sampling after COVID took place at a median of about 98 days (range 35 to 161) following diagnosis. Notes on the study in general: Median SARS-CoV-2-reactive clonotype numbers rose nonsignificantly, roughly 21 to 38.

Treatment described: roughly nine-day PBMC culture with coronavirus spike peptide pools or control peptides (ViraFEST assay). Around 2 million PBMCs per well were cultured with approximately 10 IU/ml IL-2 and approximately 10 ug/ml peptide pools. A remark on this clonotype: No antigen is known for it.

At the Johns Hopkins FTIC core, DNA taken from cultured CD4+ T cells was sequenced by way of the Oncomine TCR Beta short-read assay. Cultured CD4+ T cells yielded the extracted genomic DNA. TCRdb reanalysed the PCR reads using MiXCR and keeps one entry per CDR3 protein. In the table there are 10,000 or so distinct CDR3 sequences, 51% of which are singletons. The TCR was taken from a human donor who had recovered from COVID-19. Sequencing was done on a sample of CD4+ T cells from blood, cultured in vitro.

CDR3 sequence reads: CASSLDLGASTEAFF. The CDR3 DNA is TGCGCCAGCAGCTTGGATCTGGGGGCGAGCACTGAAGCTTTCTTT. The gene calls are TRBV5-1 and TRBJ1-1; TRBD1 is a possible D gene (6 bases). The CDR3 consists of 15 residues. Germline CDR1 reads SGHRS; CDR2 reads YFSETQ. With 0 bases removed from V and 4 bases from J, the gap between germline ends came to 13 bases.